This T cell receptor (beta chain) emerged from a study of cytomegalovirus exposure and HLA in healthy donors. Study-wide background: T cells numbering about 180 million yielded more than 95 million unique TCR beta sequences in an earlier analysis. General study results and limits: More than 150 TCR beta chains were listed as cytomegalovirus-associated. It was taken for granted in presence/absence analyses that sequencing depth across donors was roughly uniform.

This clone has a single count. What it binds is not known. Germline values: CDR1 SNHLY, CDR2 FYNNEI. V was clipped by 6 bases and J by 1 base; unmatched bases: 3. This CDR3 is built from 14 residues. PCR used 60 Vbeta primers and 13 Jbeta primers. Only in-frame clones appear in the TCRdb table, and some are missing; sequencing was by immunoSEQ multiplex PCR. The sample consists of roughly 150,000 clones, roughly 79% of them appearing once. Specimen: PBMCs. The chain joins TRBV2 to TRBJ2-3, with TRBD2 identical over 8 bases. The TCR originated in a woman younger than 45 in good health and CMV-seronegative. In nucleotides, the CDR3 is TGTGCCAGCAGCGATAGCGGGGGCACAGATACGCAGTATTTT. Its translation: CASSDSGGTDTQYF. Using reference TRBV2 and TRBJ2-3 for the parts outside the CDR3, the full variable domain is EPEVTQTPSHQVTQMGQEVILRCVPISNHLYFYWYRQILGQKVEFLVSFYNNEISEKSEIFDDQFSVERPDGSNFTLKIRSTKLEDSAMYFCASSDSGGTDTQYFGPGTRLTVL.